A single sample is the source of the 18 T cell receptor beta chains below, sequenced in a study of T cells in Graves' hyperthyroidism and ophthalmopathy. Amplified regions were TCR beta CDR3 sequences from RNA transcripts. The HTBI primer set drove a first-round RT-PCR of the TCR CDR3. TCRdb independently ran MiXCR on the multiplex PCR reads; one entry per CDR3 protein. The sample records approximately 510,000 distinct CDR3 sequences, around 21% being singletons. The specimen sequenced was blood. These receptors originate from a man in his late teens or twenties with Graves' hyperthyroidism.

In DNA form, the CDR3 reads TGCGCCAGCAGCGGCCGGGTCGAAGGGGAGACCCAGTACTTC. Amino acids: CASSGRVEGETQYF. The chain combines TRBV5-1 with TRBJ2-5; unclear D gene. V was clipped by 4 bases and J by 5 bases, with 15 bases between them. The CDR3 runs to 14 residues. Germline CDR1 SGHRS, CDR2 YFSETQ.

There are many counts of this clonotype. The chain is built from TRBV20-1 and TRBJ2-5; D is perhaps TRBD2 (6 bases). Per the germline V gene, CDR1 is DFQATT and CDR2 is SNEGSKA (reference sequence). V lost 4 bases, J lost 9 bases, and 15 bases lay in between. The CDR3 is 12 residues long. The CDR3 reads CSAIAETGAQYF. Here the CDR3 DNA reads TGCAGTGCTATCGCGGAAACGGGGGCCCAGTACTTC.

The V gene is TRBV12-3 or TRBV12-4, the J gene TRBJ1-2; a possible D gene is TRBD1 (6 bases). Trimming took 6 bases from V and 0 from J, leaving 14 bases between them. The CDR3 extends over 15 amino acids. CDR3 sequence: CASRRGTDPNYGYTF. The CDR3 DNA reads as TGTGCCAGCAGAAGGGGGACGGATCCTAACTATGGCTACACCTTC.

This clonotype turned up a few times. The gene calls are TRBV2 and TRBJ2-7; D gene unclear. Deletions cut 6 bases from V and 5 bases from J, with 14 bases between. This CDR3 is built from 13 residues. Germline V CDR1 and CDR2: SNHLY, FYNNEI. The CDR3 protein is CASSGPPGDEQYF. CDR3 sequence (DNA): TGTGCCAGCAGCGGTCCCCCTGGCGACGAGCAGTACTTC. The full variable domain, in which reference TRBV2 and TRBJ2-7 provide the parts outside the CDR3, is EPEVTQTPSHQVTQMGQEVILRCVPISNHLYFYWYRQILGQKVEFLVSFYNNEISEKSEIFDDQFSVERPDGSNFTLKIRSTKLEDSAMYFCASSGPPGDEQYFGPGTRLTVT.

As concerns this clonotype: A read error is possible here, since a much larger clone lies one base away. V gene TRBV30 combines with J gene TRBJ2-7; possibly TRBD1 for D (6 bases). The CDR3 is 11 residues long. Per germline, CDR1 GTSNPN and CDR2 SVGIG (reference sequence). V dropped 3 bases and J dropped 6 bases, with 9 bases sitting between them. The CDR3 bases are TGTGCCTGGAGCCTAGGGGGCGAGCAGTACTTC. Translated: CAWSLGGEQYF. Together with reference TRBV30 and TRBJ2-7, the CDR3 gives the full variable domain: SQTIHQWPATLVQPVGSPLSLECTVEGTSNPNLYWYRQAAGRGLQLLFYSVGIGQISSEVPQNLSASRPQDRQFILSSKKLLLSDSGFYLCAWSLGGEQYFGPGTRLTVT.

This clonotype has a count of ten or more. This sequence joins TRBV28 and TRBJ1-2; D not resolved. Germline V CDR1 and CDR2: MDHEN, SYDVKM. V lost 4 bases and J lost 3, with 9 bases in between. The CDR3 is made up of 13 amino acids. The CDR3 bases are TGTGCCAGCAGTTCCCTCTCTTACTATGGCTACACCTTC. Encoded protein: CASSSLSYYGYTF.

This clonotype was observed many times. The chain employs TRBV11-3 and TRBJ2-5; 9 nucleotides agree with TRBD1. The CDR3 sequence is 14 residues long. V gave up 5 bases and J gave up 4 bases; unmatched junction bases: 5. CDR1 SGHNT and CDR2 YENEEA come from the germline V gene. The CDR3 reads CASSPGDRAETQYF. CDR3 sequence (DNA): TGTGCCAGCAGCCCCGGGGACAGGGCAGAGACCCAGTACTTC.

The genes are TRBV24-1 and TRBJ1-5; D is perhaps TRBD1 (5 bases). The V end was cut by 2 bases, the J end by 8 bases, with 15 bases between. The CDR3 extends over 15 amino acids. Germline CDR1 KGHDR, CDR2 SFDVKD. The CDR3 DNA reads TGTGCCACCAGTGATTCCCCTTCGGGGGTCGAGCCCCAGCATTTT. Amino acids: CATSDSPSGVEPQHF.

Turning to this clonotype: It may be a read error: a sequence one base away is much more abundant. V is TRBV11-2 and J is TRBJ2-5, with unresolved D. Germline CDR1 reads SGHAT; CDR2 reads FQNNGV. CDR3 length equals 13 residues. In DNA form, the CDR3 reads TGTGCCAGCAGCTTATTGGCCGGAGAGACCAAGTACTTC. This sequence encodes CASSLLAGETKYF.

At least ten counts were recorded for this clonotype. The chain is built from TRBV28 and TRBJ1-2; TRBD1 matches at 8 bases. This CDR3 spans 14 amino acids. Germline V lookup: CDR1 MDHEN, CDR2 SYDVKM. Trimming cost V 3 bases and J 4 bases; bases outside gene matches: 4. CDR3 sequence (DNA): TGTGCCAGCAGTTTCGGGACAGGCCGCTATGGCTACACCTTC. It specifies CASSFGTGRYGYTF.

This clonotype was counted ten times or more. The junction departs from germline at one end; a sequencing error may be responsible. The J gene is TRBJ1-1, the V gene TRBV30, with D hard to call. Germline V gene data show CDR1 as GTSNPN and CDR2 as SVGIG (reference sequence). This CDR3 has 10 amino acids. CDR3 amino acids: CTWSLDQAFF. DNA of the CDR3: TGTACCTGGAGCTTAGACCAAGCTTTCTTT.

This clonotype was counted ten times or more. The rearrangement joins TRBV6-2 or TRBV6-3 to TRBJ1-2; a possible D gene is TRBD1 (6 bases). Trimming took 6 bases from V and 1 from J, leaving 15 bases between them. CDR1 MNHEY and CDR2 SVGEGT come from the germline V gene. The CDR3 covers 15 residues. CDR3 sequence (DNA): TGTGCCAGCAGAAACGGGGGGGGCAGTAACTATGGCTACACCTTC. It translates to CASRNGGGSNYGYTF.

This clonotype was counted many times. The CDR3 DNA sequence: TGCAGTGCTAGAGGACTCGGAGACGAGCAGTACTTC. The encoded protein is CSARGLGDEQYF. The rearrangement uses TRBV20-1 and TRBJ2-7, with D unresolved. The ends were cut back, 1 base at V and 5 bases at J, with 9 bases in the middle. Germline loops: CDR1 DFQATT, CDR2 SNEGSKA (reference sequence). The CDR3 runs 12 residues.

The chain uses TRBV6-5 and TRBJ2-7; maybe TRBD2 (6 bases). This CDR3 spans 15 amino acids. The V end lost 0 bases, the J end lost 4 bases, and 13 bases lay between the germline ends. Germline V CDR1 and CDR2: MNHEY, SVGAGI. CDR3 region: CASSYSVGSPYEQYF. CDR3 in DNA: TGTGCCAGCAGTTACTCTGTCGGGAGCCCTTACGAGCAGTACTTC.

This clonotype was counted a few times. This chain links TRBV28 with TRBJ2-7; no clear D gene. This CDR3 spans 14 amino acids. Germline CDR1 MDHEN, CDR2 SYDVKM. The V and J ends lost 5 bases and 0 bases respectively, with 11 bases between them. The DNA of the CDR3 is TGTGCCAGCAGTCACCGGACGGTCTCCTACGAGCAGTACTTC. This encodes CASSHRTVSYEQYF.

This clonotype was seen at least ten times. The chain joins TRBV6-2 or TRBV6-3 to TRBJ1-2; D possibly corresponds to TRBD1 (5 bases). V was pared by 5 bases and J by 9 bases, with 19 bases between. The CDR3 extends over 14 amino acids. Germline CDR1 reads MNHEY; CDR2 reads SVGEGT. The CDR3 region is CASSPLGEKGSYTF. The CDR3 nucleotides read TGTGCCAGCAGTCCGCTGGGGGAGAAGGGCAGCTACACCTTC.

This clonotype appeared a few times. The chain carries TRBV28 and TRBJ1-1; 9 nucleotides align to TRBD1. The germline CDR1 and CDR2 sequences are MDHEN and SYDVKM. Losses at the gene ends were 2 bases for V and 5 bases for J; bases not matched to a gene: 3. This CDR3 has 14 residues. The CDR3 loop reads CASSLRQGGTEAFF. The DNA for the CDR3 is TGTGCCAGCAGTTTACGACAGGGGGGGACTGAAGCTTTCTTT.

This clonotype was detected many times. This chain uses TRBV6-2 or TRBV6-3 with TRBJ1-2, with D maybe TRBD1 (5 bases). Germline lookup yields CDR1 MNHEY and CDR2 SVGEGT. This CDR3 region has 13 residues. Deletions cut 4 bases from V and 5 bases from J, with 11 bases between. CDR3 loop: CASSLWQGYGYTF. CDR3 sequence (DNA): TGTGCCAGCAGTTTGTGGCAGGGATATGGCTACACCTTC.